These 12 T cell receptor beta chains came from one sample sequenced in a study of T cells expressing NK-cell markers. TCRdb reprocessed the 5' RACE reads, with one entry per CDR3 protein and no DNA. This repertoire includes about 380,000 distinct CDR3 sequences. Sequenced sample: blood T cells: a sorted CD56 or NKG2C T cell subset, CD4+ or CD8+ T cells, or bulk PBMC T cells (not recorded which). The receptors originated from a man aged 18 to 69 in good health.

The rearrangement uses TRBV19 and TRBJ2-7; TCRdb designates TRBD1, a call that cannot be tested without DNA. This CDR3 has 17 residues. Germline V gives CDR1 LNHDA, CDR2 SQIVND (reference sequence). The CDR3: CASSRLAGQRSSYEQYF.

J is TRBJ1-6 and V is TRBV18; checking the TCRdb D call of TRBD1 is not possible without DNA. The length of the CDR3 is 15 residues. In germline, CDR1 is KGHSH, CDR2 LQKENI. The CDR3 loop is CASSPQQGLNSPLHF.

V is TRBV6-5 and J is TRBJ2-3; no DNA is available, so the TRBD2 call from TCRdb remains unchecked. The V gene's germline CDR1 is MNHEY and CDR2 SVGAGI. CDR3 length: 15 residues. The CDR3 here is CASSTLAGGPDTQYF.

The chain recombines TRBV28 with TRBJ2-1; TCRdb's D call, TRBD1, is unchecked because there is no DNA. The length of the CDR3 is 15 residues. Germline CDR1 is MDHEN and CDR2 is SYDVKM. This CDR3 reads CASNTGTGGKNEQFF.

This chain connects TRBV10-3 to TRBJ1-1; TCRdb's D gene call, TRBD1, goes unchecked for lack of DNA. The V gene's germline CDR1 is ENHRY and CDR2 SYGVKD. The length of the CDR3 is 14 residues. The chain's CDR3 is CAISDPVGGDGAFF.

The V and J genes are TRBV4-1 and TRBJ2-3; with no DNA, the TCRdb D assignment of TRBD2 cannot be verified. The CDR3 is 16 residues long. Germline CDR1 is MGHRA and CDR2 is YSYEKL. Here the CDR3 reads CASSQVTSGSTDTQYF.

J is TRBJ1-6 and V is TRBV21-1. TRBV21-1 is noted as a pseudogene. The CDR3 loop spans 15 amino acids. The CDR3 loop is CASSKGMGFGSPLHF.

The chain is built from TRBV4-2 and TRBJ1-2. Germline CDR1 is LGHNA and CDR2 is YNFKEQ. The CDR3 spans 14 residues. The CDR3: CASSQADSNYGYTF.

J is TRBJ1-2 and V is TRBV29-1; TCRdb's D gene call, TRBD1, goes unchecked for lack of DNA. This CDR3 has 19 residues. CDR1 is SQVTM and CDR2 is ANQGSEA in the germline V gene. The CDR3 region is CCVSYRGPGQGALLDGYTF.

V and J are TRBV5-1 and TRBJ2-2; TCRdb's D gene call, TRBD1, goes unchecked for lack of DNA. Germline V CDR1 and CDR2: SGHRS, YFSETQ. CDR3 length: 15 amino acids. Here the CDR3 reads CASSRQEPNTGELFF.

This chain links TRBV18 with TRBJ2-7. Germline V CDR1 and CDR2: KGHSH, LQKENI. This CDR3 region has 16 residues. The CDR3 sequence: CASSPLLGTSSYEQYF. The variable domain in full, completed from reference TRBV18 and TRBJ2-7, reads NAGVMQNPRHLVRRRGQEARLRCSPMKGHSHVYWYRQLPEEGLKFMVYLQKENIIDESGMPKERFSAEFPKEGPSILRIQQVVRGDSAAYFCASSPLLGTSSYEQYFGPGTRLTVT.

The chain employs TRBV19 and TRBJ2-1; TCRdb lists TRBD2, though no DNA is available to test this call. Germline V gene lookup returns CDR1 LNHDA and CDR2 SQIVND (reference sequence). The CDR3 is 12 residues long. The CDR3 spells CASSPLAGEQFF.